This T cell receptor (beta chain) was documented in a study of cytomegalovirus exposure and HLA in healthy donors. CDR3 length: 14 residues. Germline loops: CDR1 MNHNS, CDR2 SASEGT. V gave up 5 bases and J gave up 4 bases, with 12 bases separating them. PCR amplification relied on 60 Vbeta primers (plus 13 Jbeta primers). Only in-frame clones appear in the TCRdb table, and some are missing; sequencing was by immunoSEQ multiplex PCR. The data contain about 120,000 clones, about three fifths of them seen just once; the ten biggest clones take up about 9.1%. In this sample, this clone turned up a few times.

This TCR derives from a man aged 40-50 years in good health and CMV-seropositive. Input material: PBMCs. The chain joins TRBV6-1 to TRBJ2-1; a weak D match, TRBD1 (6 bases). CDR3 nucleotide sequence: TGTGCCAGCAGTATCGGACAGCGGTACAATGAGCAGTTCTTC. Protein product: CASSIGQRYNEQFF.